This T cell receptor (beta chain) comes out of a study of blood T cell repertoires in COVID-19. Background on the study: PBMCs, B-cell-depleted T cells, or T cells provided the cDNA or gDNA that made up the material.

Using immunoSEQ multiplex PCR, the repertoire was profiled, and TCRdb retains in-frame clones only, with some absent. The sample includes about 130,000 clones, about 74% of them seen just once. The germline V gene has CDR1 SNHLY and CDR2 FYNNEI. The CDR3 runs to 12 residues. The ends lost 5 bases at V and 5 bases at J; junction bases unmatched: 2. This chain links TRBV2 with TRBJ2-7, with TRBD1 identical over 8 bases. This clonotype was obtained from a man older than 75 with COVID-19, enrolled during active disease. The sample was peripheral blood. CDR3 protein: CASSIQGDEQYF. In DNA form, the CDR3 reads TGTGCCAGCAGTATACAGGGGGACGAGCAGTACTTC.